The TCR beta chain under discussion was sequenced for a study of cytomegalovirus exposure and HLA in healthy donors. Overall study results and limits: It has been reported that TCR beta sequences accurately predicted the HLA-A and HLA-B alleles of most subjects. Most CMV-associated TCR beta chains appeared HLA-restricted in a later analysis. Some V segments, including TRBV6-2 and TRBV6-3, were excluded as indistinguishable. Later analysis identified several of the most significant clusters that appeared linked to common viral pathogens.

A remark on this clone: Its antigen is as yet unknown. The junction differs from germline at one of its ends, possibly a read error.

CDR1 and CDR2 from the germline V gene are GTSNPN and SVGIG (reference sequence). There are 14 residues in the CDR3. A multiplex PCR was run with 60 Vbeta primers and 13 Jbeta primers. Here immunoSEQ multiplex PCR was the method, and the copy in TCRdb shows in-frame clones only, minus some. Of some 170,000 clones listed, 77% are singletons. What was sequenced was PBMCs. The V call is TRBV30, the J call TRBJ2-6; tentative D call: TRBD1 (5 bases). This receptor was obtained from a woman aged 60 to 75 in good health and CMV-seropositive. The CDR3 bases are TGTGCCTGGAGTCTAGGGGCTGGGGCCAACGGCCTGACTTTC. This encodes CAWSLGAGANGLTF.